Below, 27 T cell receptor beta chains from the same sample are listed, as sequenced in a study of beta chain features in type 1 diabetes. Of the isolated RNA, all was reverse transcribed, and so the sequenced material was expressed TCRB transcripts. Here immunoSEQ multiplex PCR was the method, and the copy in TCRdb shows in-frame clones only, minus some. The data show a few hundred thousand clones, 10% to 15% seen once. Sequencing was done on a sample of naive CD4+ T cells from blood. These TCRs come from a man between 18 and 29 years old in good health.

A note on this clone: Other DNA sequences within the sample encode an identical CDR3. This sequence joins TRBV19 and TRBJ1-1; perhaps TRBD1 as D (5 bases). The germline V and J ends were trimmed by 5 bases and 0 bases, with 7 bases remaining between them. Germline loops: CDR1 LNHDA, CDR2 SQIVND (reference sequence). The CDR3 has 13 amino acids. The CDR3, as DNA: TGTGCCAGTAGTTCGACAGTGAACACTGAAGCTTTCTTT. Encoded protein: CASSSTVNTEAFF.

The chain combines TRBV9 with TRBJ2-3, with TRBD1 as a possible D gene (7 bases). Looked up from germline, CDR1 is SGDLS and CDR2 is YYNGEE. The CDR3 extends over 17 amino acids. Trimming removed 4 bases from V and 4 bases from J, with 22 bases in between. For the CDR3, the DNA is TGTGCCAGCAGCCCCACCTGGGGGGCAGGGGGATCAGATACGCAGTATTTT. Translation: CASSPTWGAGGSDTQYF.

This clone was seen only once. This sample also contains other DNA sequences that code for the same CDR3. V gene TRBV7-3 combines with J gene TRBJ2-1; 12 positions match TRBD2. Germline assignment: CDR1 SGHTA and CDR2 FQGTGA. The ends lost 5 bases at V and 4 bases at J; junction bases unmatched: 3. The CDR3 extends over 15 amino acids. The DNA for the CDR3 is TGTGCCAGCAGCCCCGGACTAGCGGGATACAATGAGCAGTTCTTC. Protein: CASSPGLAGYNEQFF.

The chain combines TRBV6-5 with TRBJ2-5; tentative D call: TRBD2 (6 bases). The V gene lost 8 bases and the J gene lost 0 bases, with 7 bases spanning the gap. Germline V CDR1 and CDR2: MNHEY, SVGAGI. The CDR3 runs 12 residues. CDR3 residues: CASGRHQETQYF. The CDR3 nucleotides read TGTGCCAGCGGGAGGCACCAAGAGACCCAGTACTTC.

This clone was detected only a few times. CDR3 amino acids: CSASPSYEQYF. The CDR3 DNA sequence: TGCAGTGCTAGTCCGTCCTACGAGCAGTACTTC. The rearrangement uses TRBV20-1 and TRBJ2-7, with D hard to call. Germline assignment: CDR1 DFQATT and CDR2 SNEGSKA (reference sequence). V shed 3 bases and J shed 1 base, with 4 bases lying between them. The CDR3 has 11 amino acids.

This clone was found a few times. This chain connects TRBV14 to TRBJ2-5, with D possibly TRBD1 on 5 matching bases. The last part of the DNA fits TRBJ2-7 better; the J call may be wrong. The CDR3 has 16 residues. In germline, CDR1 is SGHDN, CDR2 FVKESK. The DNA for the CDR3 is TGTGCCAGCAGCCAAGATATAAGGACATCATCCTACGAGCAGTACTTC. This codes for CASSQDIRTSSYEQYF.

This clone was observed a few times. The chain is built from TRBV9 and TRBJ1-5, with 9 bases fitting TRBD1. The CDR3 spans 15 residues. CDR1 is SGDLS, CDR2 YYNGEE, per germline. Trimming removed 0 bases from V and 3 bases from J; junction bases left unmatched: 1. The CDR3 reads CASSVGDRVNQPQHF. The CDR3 nucleotides are TGTGCCAGCAGCGTAGGGGACAGGGTCAATCAGCCCCAGCATTTT.

This chain links TRBV19 with TRBJ1-5; no definite D call. Germline V lookup: CDR1 LNHDA, CDR2 SQIVND (reference sequence). The length of the CDR3 is 16 residues. Trimming took 5 bases from V and 3 from J, leaving 17 bases between them. CDR3 sequence reads: CASSQQGRTFNQPQHF. CDR3 in DNA: TGTGCCAGTAGTCAGCAAGGACGGACTTTCAATCAGCCCCAGCATTTT.

The chain recombines TRBV7-9 with TRBJ1-4; D unresolved. V gave up 3 bases and J gave up 7 bases, with 3 bases separating them. The CDR3 is made up of 11 amino acids. CDR1 and CDR2 (germline): SEHNR, FQNEAQ (reference sequence). CDR3 amino acids: CASSFSEKLFF. Written as DNA, the CDR3 is TGTGCCAGCAGCTTCAGTGAAAAACTGTTTTTT.

This clone was detected only a few times. CDR3 sequence: CASSGGVGGEQYF. The CDR3 DNA is TGTGCCAGCAGCGGAGGGGTCGGGGGGGAGCAGTACTTC. The chain uses TRBV9 and TRBJ2-7; 7 nucleotides line up with TRBD2. The CDR3 runs 13 residues. V was pared by 3 bases and J by 7 bases, with 7 bases of the junction left unmatched. The germline V gene encodes CDR1 SGDLS and CDR2 YYNGEE.

CDR3 region: CASSDRPGAQFF. The CDR3 region has the DNA TGTGCCAGCAGTGATAGGCCAGGGGCGCAGTTCTTC. The chain recombines TRBV25-1 with TRBJ2-1; TRBD1 is a possible D gene (6 bases). Germline CDR1 and CDR2: MGHDK and SYGVNS. V was trimmed by 3 bases and J by 12 bases, leaving 12 bases between them. This CDR3 comprises 12 residues.

The J gene is TRBJ2-1, the V gene TRBV29-1; D unclear. The CDR3 covers 12 residues. Germline V gene lookup returns CDR1 SQVTM and CDR2 ANQGSEA. V lost 3 bases and J lost 8, with 11 bases in between. The DNA for the CDR3 is TGCAGCGTTGATTCTGGCGCGGATGAGCAGTTCTTC. This codes for CSVDSGADEQFF.

In its sample, this clone was seen a few times. Written as DNA, the CDR3 is TGCGCCAGCAGCCTCCCGACTAGCGGGAGGGCCAGGGACGAGCAGTACTTC. This gives the protein CASSLPTSGRARDEQYF. The chain is built from TRBV23-1 and TRBJ2-7; TRBD2 matches 14 bases. TRBV23-1 carries the ORF label, with uncertain function. With 6 bases clipped from V and 5 bases from J, the junction kept 12 bases outside the gene matches. The CDR3 spans 17 residues.

The rearrangement links TRBV4-3 to TRBJ1-4; a weak D match, TRBD1 (5 bases). Trimming shortened V by 0 bases and J by 4 bases, and 9 bases separated the two germline ends. The CDR3 is made up of 15 amino acids. CDR1 is LGHNA and CDR2 is YSLEER in the germline V gene. The CDR3 reads CASSQDQGFNEKLFF. The DNA of the CDR3 is TGCGCCAGCAGCCAAGATCAGGGTTTTAATGAAAAACTGTTTTTT.

The chain links TRBV7-2 to TRBJ2-5; 10 bases map to TRBD2. The CDR3 length is 16 residues. V shed 4 bases, J shed 5 bases, and the junction held 10 bases outside the gene matches. Germline CDR1 reads SGHTA; CDR2 reads FQGNSA. The CDR3 region is CASSSQGAGGPETQYF. In DNA form, the CDR3 reads TGTGCCAGCAGCTCCCAAGGAGCGGGGGGGCCCGAGACCCAGTACTTC.

This clone has just a few counts. The CDR3 reads CASSIRGAIYGYTF. In DNA form, the CDR3 reads TGTGCCAGTAGTATCCGGGGGGCAATCTATGGCTACACCTTC. The rearrangement links TRBV19 to TRBJ1-2, with TRBD1 as a possible D gene (6 bases). The CDR3 totals 14 residues. The germline V and J ends were trimmed by 3 bases and 4 bases, with 12 bases remaining between them. Germline loops: CDR1 LNHDA, CDR2 SQIVND (reference sequence).

The sample holds a few counts of this clone. The V call is TRBV27, the J call TRBJ2-4; TRBD1 matches at 9 bases. Germline assignment: CDR1 MNHEY and CDR2 SMNVEV (reference sequence). This CDR3 has 15 residues. The J segment lost 6 bases and the V segment lost 4 bases, leaving 7 bases of the junction unmatched. The CDR3 reads CASSSIDRGGNIQYF. The CDR3 coding sequence is TGTGCCAGCAGTTCGATCGACAGGGGGGGAAACATTCAGTACTTC.

This clone was counted only a few times. The V gene is TRBV7-9, the J gene TRBJ1-1; no firm D call. Germline V gene data show CDR1 as SEHNR and CDR2 as FQNEAQ (reference sequence). Trimming took 1 base from V and 7 from J, leaving 10 bases between them. The CDR3 extends over 13 amino acids. CDR3 nucleotides: TGTGCCAGCAGCTTAGTAGGGAGAAATGAAGCTTTCTTT. Translation gives CASSLVGRNEAFF.

The chain employs TRBV5-1 and TRBJ2-5; D ambiguous. CDR1 and CDR2 (germline): SGHRS, YFSETQ. CDR3 size: 11 residues. Deletions cut 4 bases from V and 2 bases from J, with 3 bases between. This chain's CDR3 is CASSEQETQYF. The DNA of the CDR3 is TGCGCCAGCAGCGAGCAAGAGACCCAGTACTTC.

The chain recombines TRBV4-3 with TRBJ1-2, with D possibly matching TRBD1 (6 bases). V gave up 4 bases and J gave up 6 bases, with 12 bases separating them. CDR1 is LGHNA, CDR2 YSLEER, per germline. This CDR3 has 13 residues. CDR3 region: CASSLHRGNGYTF. CDR3 in DNA: TGCGCCAGCAGCCTCCATAGGGGGAATGGCTACACCTTC.

This clone turned up a few times. The V call is TRBV4-1, the J call TRBJ2-2; D uncertain. The germline gives CDR1 MGHRA, CDR2 YSYEKL. This CDR3 spans 16 amino acids. The V end lost 4 bases, the J end lost 1 base, and 13 bases lay between the germline ends. The CDR3 region is CASSRGVIKNTGELFF. CDR3 DNA sequence: TGCGCCAGCAGCCGAGGAGTTATTAAGAACACCGGGGAGCTGTTTTTT.

This clone was seen a handful of times. This chain uses TRBV4-1 with TRBJ2-7, with D maybe TRBD1 (5 bases). Germline V lookup: CDR1 MGHRA, CDR2 YSYEKL. The V and J ends lost 2 bases and 3 bases respectively, with 20 bases between them. The CDR3 consists of 17 residues. The CDR3 is CASSQHNRFSQDYEQYF. The CDR3 region has the DNA TGCGCCAGCAGCCAACATAACAGGTTCTCCCAAGACTACGAGCAGTACTTC.

V usage is TRBV5-6 and J usage is TRBJ1-1, with D uncertain. The germline V and J ends were trimmed by 2 bases and 1 base, with 12 bases remaining between them. CDR1 SGHDT and CDR2 YYEEEE come from the germline V gene. This CDR3 is built from 15 residues. In nucleotides, the CDR3 is TGTGCCAGCAGCTTCACTGGGCAACGGAACACTGAAGCTTTCTTT. This encodes CASSFTGQRNTEAFF.

This clone was counted only a few times. The rearrangement joins TRBV2 to TRBJ1-5; the D is unclear. V was trimmed by 4 bases and J by 6 bases, leaving 10 bases between them. CDR3 length: 13 residues. Germline V lookup: CDR1 SNHLY, CDR2 FYNNEI. The CDR3 DNA reads as TGTGCCAGCAGTGGGACGGGGATTCAGCCCCAGCATTTT. This gives the protein CASSGTGIQPQHF.

This clone showed up just a few times. The sample contains more than one DNA sequence encoding this CDR3. The gene calls are TRBV18 and TRBJ1-1; possibly TRBD1 for D (5 bases). Between the trimmed V and J ends, which lost 2 bases and 5 bases, there was a span of 9 bases. The CDR3 runs to 13 residues. The V gene's germline CDR1 is KGHSH and CDR2 LQKENI. CDR3 in amino acids: CASSPSGGTEAFF. The CDR3 DNA is TGTGCCAGCTCACCATCGGGGGGTACTGAAGCTTTCTTT.

DNA for the CDR3: TGCAGCGCTCGGACAGGGGGCACTGAAGCTTTCTTT. It codes for CSARTGGTEAFF. This chain uses TRBV29-1 with TRBJ1-1, with 10 bases fitting TRBD1. This CDR3 region has 12 residues. The junction had 3 bases not matched to a gene; V was cut back by 7 bases and J by 4 bases. The germline V gene encodes CDR1 SQVTM and CDR2 ANQGSEA.

V is TRBV18 and J is TRBJ1-1; the match to TRBD1 covers 9 bases. Losses at the gene ends were 5 bases for V and 5 bases for J; bases not matched to a gene: 6. The CDR3 runs 14 residues. The germline gives CDR1 KGHSH, CDR2 LQKENI. The DNA of the CDR3 is TGTGCCAGCTCAATAGGACAGGGGTGGACTGAAGCTTTCTTT. It specifies CASSIGQGWTEAFF.